The clone carrying this T cell receptor (beta chain) was recorded many times. Its specificity is unknown. This beta chain slipped into a library made for alpha chains as a stray read, so its size is not meaningful. The CDR3 sequence is 16 residues long. Germline V gene lookup returns CDR1 SGHTA and CDR2 FQGTGA. After removal of 2 bases from V and 0 bases from J, the junction contained 3 bases not matched to a gene. A single record per CDR3 protein comes from TCRdb applying MiXCR to the 5' RACE reads. The sample contains fewer than 20,000 distinct CDR3 sequences, 4.5% to 7.5% of which appear only once. These data come from a study of spatial heterogeneity in lung cancer. Whole-study results and caveats: Counts of expanded alpha and beta TCRs within tumors tracked the tumor nonsynonymous mutation count.

Time point defined: sample taken at primary tumor resection. The chain joins TRBV7-3 to TRBJ2-1, with 8 bases lining up with TRBD2. The clonotype was recovered from a female donor with early-stage non-small cell lung cancer. The input for sequencing was lung tumor tissue, taken at surgery. The CDR3 here is CASSLGSGSSYNEQFF. The CDR3 region has the DNA TGTGCCAGCAGCTTAGGCAGCGGGAGCTCCTACAATGAGCAGTTCTTC.